This T cell receptor (beta chain) was observed in a study of T cells in localized non-small cell lung cancer. Profiling relied on immunoSEQ multiplex PCR, and the TCRdb table lists in-frame clones only, not all of them. This sample has just under 80,000 clones; 65% to 85% occur once, and the top ten carry roughly 9.8%. Unmatched junction bases numbered 5, after V lost 1 base and J lost 11 bases. Germline V gene data show CDR1 as KGHSY and CDR2 as FQNENV. The CDR3 spans 13 residues. Findings and caveats of the study: Without multi-region sequencing, intratumor heterogeneity could not be excluded. Elevated blood T cell density was associated with longer overall survival. The study detected a median approximately 50 of the top 100 tumor clones in adjacent lung. The highest T cell clonality was in uninvolved adjacent lung, above tumor.

To note about this clone: The antigen is unknown.

The TCR was taken from a female donor over 55 with stage I lung adenocarcinoma. Sequenced material: peripheral blood, taken before any cancer treatment. The chain has TRBV16 and TRBJ1-1, with 9 bases that match TRBD1. CDR3 loop: CASSQLQGARAFF. CDR3 coding DNA: TGTGCCAGCAGCCAATTACAGGGGGCGCGCGCTTTCTTT.